These T cell receptor beta chains were read from a single sample in a study of T-cell reconstitution after alpha-beta-depleted transplantation in children. TCRdb used MiXCR to reprocess the PCR reads, holding one entry per CDR3 protein. Among a few hundred thousand distinct CDR3 sequences listed, 20% to 30% were seen once. This specimen was PBMCs, taken before TCRalphabeta/CD19-depleted stem cell transplant. The source of these receptors is a boy younger than two with Wiskott-Aldrich syndrome, due to receive a stem cell transplant. CDR3s include the opening cysteine and the closing phenylalanine or tryptophan. The D gene is left open where the match is weak. A row's size may be missing; if present it is once, few, many or a size class.

v_call	j_call	clone_size	d_call	cdr3_aa	cdr3_nt
TRBV12-3/TRBV12-4	TRBJ2-5	-	TRBD2	CASSRFLAGEWETQYF	TGTGCCAGCAGTAGATTCCTAGCGGGAGAGTGGGAGACCCAGTACTTC
TRBV12-3/TRBV12-4	TRBJ2-2	-	-	CASSYGRAANTGELFF	TGTGCCAGCAGTTACGGGCGGGCAGCGAACACCGGGGAGCTGTTTTTT
TRBV6-2/TRBV6-3	TRBJ2-7	few	TRBD2	CASSYLGLAGVLSYEQYF	TGTGCCAGCAGTTACCTCGGACTAGCGGGAGTTCTATCCTACGAGCAGTACTTC
TRBV5-1	TRBJ1-1	few	-	CASSSETVNTEAFF	TGCGCCAGCAGCTCGGAGACGGTAAACACTGAAGCTTTCTTT
TRBV4-2	TRBJ2-3	few	-	CASSQASGAPSNTQYF	TGTGCCAGCAGCCAAGCATCCGGGGCACCGTCGAATACGCAGTATTTT
TRBV2	TRBJ2-7	few	-	CASSGGASWREQYF	TGTGCCAGCAGTGGGGGGGCCTCCTGGCGCGAGCAGTACTTC
TRBV20-1	TRBJ1-1	-	-	CSARARGVRMNTEAFF	TGCAGTGCTAGAGCAAGGGGGGTGAGGATGAACACTGAAGCTTTCTTT
TRBV5-1	TRBJ2-7	-	TRBD1	CASSFTRTGPSEQYF	TGCGCCAGCAGCTTTACGAGGACAGGGCCCTCAGAGCAGTACTTC
TRBV6-1	TRBJ2-5	-	TRBD2	CASSVMTSGSWKTQYF	TGTGCCAGCAGTGTTATGACTAGCGGGAGCTGGAAGACCCAGTACTTC
TRBV10-3	TRBJ2-2	-	-	CAISESIVPGGELFF	TGTGCCATCAGTGAGTCGATAGTACCTGGCGGGGAGCTGTTTTTT
TRBV20-1	TRBJ2-3	-	TRBD2	CSALSGSDLGDTQYF	TGCAGTGCCCTTAGCGGGAGCGATCTTGGGGATACGCAGTATTTT
TRBV2	TRBJ1-5	-	TRBD1	CASSDGQGAYQPQHF	TGTGCCAGCAGTGACGGACAGGGGGCTTATCAGCCCCAGCATTTT
TRBV20-1	TRBJ2-1	-	-	CSARGVHEQFF	TGCAGTGCTAGGGGGGTCCATGAGCAGTTCTTC
TRBV19	TRBJ2-5	few	-	CASSIGTLPQETQYF	TGTGCCAGTAGTATAGGAACTCTTCCCCAAGAGACCCAGTACTTC
TRBV28	TRBJ2-1	-	-	CASSFPPHTSRLYEQFF	TGTGCCAGCAGTTTCCCGCCCCATACTAGTCGCCTGTATGAGCAGTTCTTC
TRBV7-9	TRBJ1-1	-	-	CASSLISGNTEAFF	TGTGCCAGCAGCTTAATTTCGGGGAATACTGAAGCTTTCTTT
TRBV5-1	TRBJ1-2	few	-	CASSEGSNYGYTF	TGCGCCAGCAGTGAGGGCTCTAACTATGGCTACACCTTC
TRBV4-1	TRBJ2-5	few	-	CASSQGRGNYQETQYF	TGCGCCAGCAGCCAAGGGCGGGGAAACTACCAAGAGACCCAGTACTTC
TRBV5-1	TRBJ2-6	-	-	CASRGANVLTF	TGCGCCAGCAGGGGGGCCAACGTCCTGACTTTC
TRBV19	TRBJ2-7	-	TRBD2	CASSNGLAYEQYF	TGTGCCAGTAGCAACGGACTAGCCTACGAGCAGTACTTC
TRBV9	TRBJ2-7	-	TRBD2	CASSVRPAGLSEQYF	TGTGCCAGCAGCGTACGTCCAGCGGGGTTGAGCGAGCAGTACTTC
TRBV4-2	TRBJ1-3	-	-	CASSQDRGTGNTIYF	TGTGCCAGCAGCCAAGATCGGGGAACAGGAAACACCATATATTTT
TRBV5-1	TRBJ2-3	-	TRBD2	CASSRILAGEWDTQYF	TGCGCCAGCAGCAGGATCCTAGCGGGAGAGTGGGATACGCAGTATTTT
TRBV5-1	TRBJ2-7	-	TRBD2	CASSRLGRGESEQYF	TGCGCCAGCAGTCGCCTGGGGAGGGGAGAAAGCGAGCAGTACTTC
TRBV7-6	TRBJ2-7	few	TRBD2	CASSLDTSGEQYF	TGTGCCAGCAGCTTGGATACTAGCGGCGAGCAGTACTTC
TRBV27	TRBJ1-5	-	-	CASSFSIGQPQHF	TGTGCCAGCAGTTTTTCGATTGGTCAGCCCCAGCATTTT
TRBV20-1	TRBJ2-1	few	TRBD1	CSPRGTVYNEQFF	TGCAGTCCTAGAGGGACAGTGTACAATGAGCAGTTCTTC
TRBV7-3	TRBJ1-6	few	TRBD1	CASSLEGTGTSPLHF	TGTGCCAGCAGCTTAGAGGGGACAGGAACTTCACCCCTCCACTTT
TRBV5-1	TRBJ2-3	-	TRBD1	CASSLAIADRSTDTQYF	TGCGCCAGCAGCTTGGCAATTGCGGACAGGAGCACAGATACGCAGTATTTT
TRBV19	TRBJ2-1	few	-	CASSIEARELQSYNEQFF	TGTGCCAGTAGTATAGAAGCCCGAGAACTACAGTCCTACAATGAGCAGTTCTTC
TRBV6-2/TRBV6-3	TRBJ2-1	-	TRBD2	CASSYSRLAGADNEQFF	TGTGCCAGCAGTTACTCGAGACTAGCGGGAGCAGACAATGAGCAGTTCTTC
TRBV3-1	TRBJ2-1	many	-	CASSQLGNEQFF	TGTGCCAGCAGCCAACTAGGTAATGAGCAGTTCTTC
TRBV7-6	TRBJ2-1	-	TRBD2	CASSSRSGGRGNEQFF	TGTGCCAGCAGCTCACGGTCGGGGGGGAGAGGGAATGAGCAGTTCTTC
TRBV20-1	TRBJ2-1	few	TRBD2	CSASRGTRRYNEQFF	TGCAGTGCTAGTAGGGGGACTAGACGATACAATGAGCAGTTCTTC
TRBV7-3	TRBJ2-5	many	-	CASSLSLGETQYF	TGTGCCAGCAGCTTATCGTTGGGAGAGACCCAGTACTTC
TRBV5-1	TRBJ2-7	-	TRBD1	CASRRTGGIYEQYF	TGCGCCAGCAGGAGGACAGGGGGTATCTACGAGCAGTACTTC
TRBV30	TRBJ2-3	-	-	CAWTIQLTDTQYF	TGTGCCTGGACTATACAGCTCACAGATACGCAGTATTTT
TRBV10-3	TRBJ2-2	few	TRBD1	CATAPGQTYTGELFF	TGTGCCACCGCACCGGGACAGACATACACCGGGGAGCTGTTTTTT
TRBV5-1	TRBJ2-3	few	TRBD1	CASSLRTGTGVYNTQYF	TGCGCCAGCAGCCTACGAACCGGGACAGGGGTCTATAATACGCAGTATTTT
TRBV19	TRBJ2-3	-	-	CASSPRGEIVADTQYF	TGTGCCAGTAGTCCCAGAGGGGAGATTGTGGCAGATACGCAGTATTTT
TRBV13	TRBJ2-7	-	TRBD2	CASSPRTSSHEQYF	TGTGCCAGCAGCCCACGGACTAGCAGCCACGAGCAGTACTTC
TRBV5-4	TRBJ2-1	few	TRBD2	CASQPGTSGSYEQFF	TGTGCCAGTCAACCGGGGACTAGCGGGAGTTATGAGCAGTTCTTC
TRBV6-5	TRBJ2-2	-	-	CASSSPKPGVGTGELFF	TGTGCCAGCAGTTCCCCGAAGCCAGGGGTCGGCACCGGGGAGCTGTTTTTT
TRBV5-1	TRBJ2-1	few	TRBD2	CASSSKIAGAYNEQFF	TGCGCCAGCAGCTCAAAAATAGCGGGAGCCTACAATGAGCAGTTCTTC
TRBV20-1	TRBJ1-3	few	TRBD1	CSASRTGSGNTIYF	TGCAGTGCTAGTCGGACAGGATCGGGAAACACCATATATTTT
TRBV5-1	TRBJ2-7	few	TRBD1	CASSMATGSSYEQYF	TGCGCCAGCAGCATGGCGACAGGGAGCTCCTACGAGCAGTACTTC
TRBV6-5	TRBJ2-1	-	TRBD2	CASSLQYLAGENNEQFF	TGTGCCAGCAGTTTACAATACCTAGCGGGAGAAAACAATGAGCAGTTCTTC
TRBV29-1	TRBJ2-3	few	-	CSALRDTRTDTQYF	TGCAGCGCCCTCCGGGACACCCGCACAGATACGCAGTATTTT
TRBV5-6	TRBJ2-1	-	TRBD1	CASSLSDRAYYNEQFF	TGTGCCAGCAGCCTCTCAGACAGGGCCTACTACAATGAGCAGTTCTTC
TRBV10-3	TRBJ1-2	once	-	CAISLITGHGYTF	TGTGCCATCAGCCTAATCACAGGTCATGGCTACACCTTC
TRBV20-1	TRBJ2-3	few	-	CSARDFSTDTQYF	TGCAGTGCTAGAGATTTTAGCACAGATACGCAGTATTTT
TRBV28	TRBJ2-4	-	TRBD2	CASSPGLAGVGAKNIQYF	TGTGCCAGCAGTCCGGGACTAGCGGGAGTAGGAGCCAAAAACATTCAGTACTTC
TRBV20-1	TRBJ2-1	-	TRBD2	CSVIRRTSGYNNEQFF	TGCAGTGTCATACGGAGGACTAGCGGATATAACAATGAGCAGTTCTTC
TRBV10-3	TRBJ2-7	few	-	CAISESMRNQYF	TGTGCCATCAGTGAGTCCATGAGAAATCAGTACTTC
TRBV2	TRBJ2-2	-	-	CASSEAPGPISGELFF	TGTGCCAGCAGTGAGGCTCCGGGACCCATCTCCGGGGAGCTGTTTTTT
TRBV6-5	TRBJ1-2	few	-	CASSYDFSVGGYTF	TGTGCCAGCAGTTACGACTTCTCGGTAGGGGGCTACACCTTC
TRBV10-3	TRBJ2-2	few	-	CAISESRGLNTGELFF	TGTGCCATCAGTGAGTCGAGGGGACTGAACACCGGGGAGCTGTTTTTT
TRBV14	TRBJ2-3	-	-	CASSRGDGYTDTQYF	TGTGCCAGCAGCCGTGGAGACGGCTACACAGATACGCAGTATTTT